This record looks at one TCR beta chain sequence and its context. Produced via immunoSEQ multiplex PCR; TCRdb's table is partial and in-frame only. The sample shows tens of thousands of clones, approximately 90% of them seen only once. The ends were cut back, 0 bases at V and 4 bases at J, with 12 bases in the middle. CDR3 length equals 15 residues. The germline CDR1 and CDR2 sequences are LNHNV and YYDKDF (reference sequence). The source of the sample is a study of T cell responses to AZD1222 COVID-19 vaccine. The receptor was isolated from an adult who received the AZD1222 COVID-19 vaccine. V is TRBV15 and J is TRBJ2-5, with TRBD1 as a possible D gene (6 bases). The sample was peripheral blood, taken 28 days after the second AZD1222 dose. This CDR3 is CATSRDRLGGETQYF. In DNA, the CDR3 is TGTGCCACCAGCAGAGATCGTCTAGGGGGAGAGACCCAGTACTTC.